This entry is about one T cell receptor beta chain. V dropped 4 bases and J dropped 3 bases, with 9 bases sitting between them. Germline V lookup: CDR1 SGHDN, CDR2 FVKESK. This CDR3 has 13 residues. This record comes from a study of cytomegalovirus exposure and HLA in healthy donors. Primers included in the PCR were 60 Vbeta and 13 Jbeta primers. Data came from immunoSEQ multiplex PCR; TCRdb stores just in-frame clones and leaves some out. Among roughly 100,000 clones, over 65% were seen once, and the ten largest hold over 8%. The J gene is TRBJ1-2, the V gene TRBV14; D gene ambiguous. The sequencing sample was made of PBMCs. The origin of this receptor is a man aged 35 to 55 in good health and CMV-seropositive. The CDR3 loop is CASSLQTHYGYTF. The CDR3, as DNA: TGTGCCAGCAGCCTCCAGACTCACTATGGCTACACCTTC.